This TCR beta chain was retrieved from a study of T-cell reconstitution after alpha-beta-depleted transplantation in children. V was shortened by 4 bases and J by 5 bases, with 14 bases between the two germline ends. The germline V gene has CDR1 SQVTM and CDR2 ANQGSEA. The length of the CDR3 is 13 residues. Findings and limits, study-wide: By one year post-transplant, T-cell counts and diversity largely arose from T cells that were newly produced. Roughly two months post-transplant, alpha-beta T cells reportedly originated from several hundred graft clones that had expanded.

Molecular barcoding with unique molecular identifiers was used for the TCRbeta library. MiXCR, applied by TCRdb to the PCR reads, yields one record per CDR3 protein. The data contain hundreds of thousands of distinct CDR3 sequences, under 15% of them singletons. This clonotype has ten or more counts. What it recognizes is unknown. The chain recombines TRBV29-1 with TRBJ1-1; D might be TRBD1 (5 bases). The receptor was derived from a girl aged 2 to 9 with congenital amegakaryocytic thrombocytopenia, due to receive a stem cell transplant. The sequencing here drew on PBMCs, taken before TCRalphabeta/CD19-depleted stem cell transplant. The CDR3: CSVALSGGTEAFF. The CDR3 nucleotides read TGCAGCGTTGCATTATCGGGGGGGACTGAAGCTTTCTTT.